This TCR beta chain was documented in a study of PD-1 blockade in classical Hodgkin lymphoma. In every patient, relapse followed autologous stem cell transplantation, while exposure to brentuximab vedotin differed. Study-wide points: Some patients began nivolumab under 1 year after ASCT. These patients were excluded from later analyses.

Generated by immunoSEQ multiplex PCR, the TCRdb table keeps only in-frame clones and is missing some. The sample records 95,000 to 100,000 clones, roughly 89% being singletons. V gave up 4 bases and J gave up 6 bases; unmatched junction bases: 7. The CDR3 has 15 amino acids. Germline CDR1 and CDR2: SGHDT and YYEEEE. Comment on this clone: The antigen is not known.

The clonotype was recovered from a human donor with classical Hodgkin lymphoma. The chain joins TRBV5-6 to TRBJ1-4, with 9 positions matching TRBD1. The starting material was peripheral blood mononuclear cells (PBMCs), obtained before the second cycle of nivolumab. In DNA, the CDR3 is TGTGCCAGCAGCGGGGGACAGGGAATAGATGAAAAACTGTTTTTT. This encodes CASSGGQGIDEKLFF. The full variable domain, rest sourced from reference TRBV5-6 and TRBJ1-4, is DAGVTQSPTHLIKTRGQQVTLRCSPKSGHDTVSWYQQALGQGPQFIFQYYEEEERQRGNFPDRFSGHQFPNYSSELNVNALLLGDSALYLCASSGGQGIDEKLFFGSGTQLSVL.